The 21 T cell receptor beta chains below were found in one sample sequenced in a study of shared clonotypes between healthy human individuals. Generated by immunoSEQ multiplex PCR, the TCRdb table keeps only in-frame clones and is missing some. The sample consists of roughly 2.1 million clones, about 93% of them appearing once. Positive CCR7 selection of CD45RO-negative cells yielded the naive CD8 cells, and terminally differentiated effector memory CD45RA+ cells were excluded. Material: naive CD8+ T cells from PBMCs. The receptors were sampled from a man aged 18 to 30 in good health. Some clones in this sample may be carry-over from other donors' samples.

The chain links TRBV19 to TRBJ2-5; possibly TRBD1 or TRBD2 for D (5 bases each). This CDR3 region has 15 residues. Between the trimmed V and J ends, which lost 1 base and 2 bases, there was a span of 11 bases. The germline CDR1 and CDR2 sequences are LNHDA and SQIVND (reference sequence). CDR3 in amino acids: CASSIGGARQETQYF. The CDR3 bases are TGTGCCAGTAGTATAGGAGGGGCGCGGCAAGAGACCCAGTACTTC.

The chain recombines TRBV27 with TRBJ2-7, with a tentative D call TRBD2 (5 bases). The V gene lost 8 bases and the J gene lost 4 bases, with 9 bases spanning the gap. Germline lookup yields CDR1 MNHEY and CDR2 SMNVEV (reference sequence). This CDR3 spans 11 amino acids. The CDR3 sequence is CASLTSYEQYF. Here the CDR3 DNA reads TGTGCCAGCCTTACTAGTTACGAGCAGTACTTC.

The gene calls are TRBV23-1 and TRBJ1-5, with a tentative D call TRBD1 (5 bases). TRBV23-1 is placed among ORFs of uncertain function. The V and J ends lost 0 bases and 3 bases respectively, with 9 bases between them. This CDR3 is 15 amino acids long. CDR3: CASSQSIRVNQPQHF. DNA of the CDR3: TGCGCCAGCAGTCAATCGATCAGGGTCAATCAGCCCCAGCATTTT.

The V call is TRBV5-1, the J call TRBJ2-1; 9 bases map to TRBD1. With 2 bases clipped from V and 2 bases from J, the junction kept 5 bases outside the gene matches. The CDR3 totals 16 residues. Germline V gene lookup returns CDR1 SGHRS and CDR2 YFSETQ. The CDR3 protein is CASSFTGTGTYNEQFF. CDR3 nucleotides: TGCGCCAGCAGCTTTACCGGGACAGGGACCTACAATGAGCAGTTCTTC.

As to this clone: The same CDR3 arises from other DNA sequences in this sample as well. The chain recombines TRBV27 with TRBJ1-1; D not resolved. Trimming removed 6 bases from V and 5 bases from J, with 16 bases in between. CDR3 size: 14 residues. Germline assignment: CDR1 MNHEY and CDR2 SMNVEV (reference sequence). CDR3 loop: CASSPRGVGTEAFF. Written as DNA, the CDR3 is TGTGCCAGCAGCCCCCGCGGGGTAGGAACTGAAGCTTTCTTT.

The chain links TRBV2 to TRBJ2-2; the D gene is possibly TRBD2 (5 bases). This CDR3 region has 17 residues. The V gene lost 2 bases and the J gene lost 1 base, with 14 bases spanning the gap. Germline V gives CDR1 SNHLY, CDR2 FYNNEI. The DNA for the CDR3 is TGTGCCAGCAGTGAACCCCCCGGACTCCGGAACACCGGGGAGCTGTTTTTT. Translated, it gives CASSEPPGLRNTGELFF.

The chain couples TRBV29-1 to TRBJ2-2; the match to TRBD1 covers 9 bases. Per the germline V gene, CDR1 is SQVTM and CDR2 is ANQGSEA. The V and J ends lost 6 bases and 5 bases, in that order; junction bases with no gene match: 7. The CDR3 sequence is 14 residues long. The chain's CDR3 is CSVYTGQGTGELFF. The DNA for the CDR3 is TGCAGCGTATATACCGGACAGGGGACCGGGGAGCTGTTTTTT.

The chain employs TRBV6-6 and TRBJ2-7; perhaps TRBD2 as D (6 bases). Per germline, CDR1 MNHNY and CDR2 SVGAGI (reference sequence). The CDR3 has 12 amino acids. The V gene lost 2 bases and the J gene lost 7 bases, with 9 bases spanning the gap. Here the CDR3 DNA reads TGTGCCAGCAGTTACGGGGGGAGGGAGCAGTACTTC. Translation: CASSYGGREQYF.

The chain carries TRBV10-3 and TRBJ2-7; TRBD1 is a possible D gene (5 bases). The CDR3 runs 15 residues. Trimming took off 2 bases at V and 1 base at J, with 12 bases between the two ends. Looked up from germline, CDR1 is ENHRY and CDR2 is SYGVKD. CDR3 DNA sequence: TGTGCCATCAGTGAGCCACCGGACACGTCCTACGAGCAGTACTTC. As protein: CAISEPPDTSYEQYF.

The chain uses TRBV7-9 and TRBJ2-2, with a weak D call TRBD1 (6 bases). V shed 4 bases and J shed 6 bases, with 9 bases lying between them. CDR1 and CDR2 from the germline V gene are SEHNR and FQNEAQ (reference sequence). The length of the CDR3 is 13 residues. For the CDR3, the DNA is TGTGCCAGCAGCTGGCAGGGGTCCGGGGAGCTGTTTTTT. Translated, it gives CASSWQGSGELFF.

The chain combines TRBV7-9 with TRBJ2-7; 9 bases align to TRBD2. Germline V gene lookup returns CDR1 SEHNR and CDR2 FQNEAQ (reference sequence). V trimming: 4 bases; J trimming: 0 bases; junction bases outside the gene matches: 13. This CDR3 is built from 18 residues. The CDR3 reads CASSSHRTSASHSYEQYF. The CDR3, as DNA: TGTGCCAGCAGCTCCCACCGGACTAGCGCTAGTCACTCCTACGAGCAGTACTTC.

The gene calls are TRBV27 and TRBJ1-3; D perhaps matches TRBD1 (5 bases). From germline, CDR1 is MNHEY and CDR2 SMNVEV (reference sequence). V lost 6 bases, J lost 4 bases, and 16 bases lay in between. The CDR3 length is 15 residues. The CDR3 spells CASSDGALPGNTIYF. DNA for the CDR3: TGTGCCAGCAGCGACGGGGCGTTACCGGGAAACACCATATATTTT.

The chain uses TRBV25-1 and TRBJ1-1; tentative D call: TRBD1 (5 bases). With 8 bases removed from V and 7 bases from J, the gap between germline ends came to 17 bases. The CDR3 totals 13 residues. Germline V gives CDR1 MGHDK, CDR2 SYGVNS. Here the CDR3 reads CASSSGPDHEAFF. In nucleotides, the CDR3 is TGTGCCAGCTCCTCGGGGCCCGATCATGAAGCTTTCTTT.

The CDR3 loop reads CASSRQQGLGETQYF. The CDR3 region has the DNA TGTGCCAGCAGTAGACAACAGGGGCTCGGGGAGACCCAGTACTTC. The chain carries TRBV28 and TRBJ2-5; TRBD1 matches 7 bases. The CDR3 totals 15 residues. Trimming took 5 bases from V and 5 from J; bases not matched to a gene: 11. Germline CDR1 is MDHEN and CDR2 is SYDVKM.

The count of this clone is one. The chain is built from TRBV7-9 and TRBJ1-5, with TRBD1 identical over 9 bases. The CDR3 runs to 16 residues. Germline V gene data show CDR1 as SEHNR and CDR2 as FQNEAQ (reference sequence). V trimming: 4 bases; J trimming: 2 bases; junction bases outside the gene matches: 6. The CDR3 DNA reads as TGTGCCAGCAGCTCGCGGGGACAGGGTGGCAATCAGCCCCAGCATTTT. It yields the protein CASSSRGQGGNQPQHF.

The CDR3 DNA reads TGTGCCAGCAGCGTAGCCCGCCTGGATCCCGGGGCCAACGTCCTGACTTTC. Its translation is CASSVARLDPGANVLTF. The chain couples TRBV9 to TRBJ2-6; D is ambiguous. The CDR3 totals 17 residues. Germline CDR1 and CDR2: SGDLS and YYNGEE. Trimming pared 0 bases from V and 4 bases from J, leaving 14 bases between.

As to this clone: This same CDR3 is encoded by further DNA sequences in the sample. V and J are TRBV5-6 and TRBJ2-7; perhaps TRBD1 as D (5 bases). Germline V CDR1 and CDR2: SGHDT, YYEEEE. Trimming removed 5 bases from V and 1 base from J, with 13 bases in between. CDR3 length: 14 amino acids. CDR3 residues: CASSQGSGSYEQYF. CDR3 nucleotides: TGTGCCAGCAGTCAGGGATCAGGGTCCTACGAGCAGTACTTC. The full variable domain, rest sourced from reference TRBV5-6 and TRBJ2-7, is DAGVTQSPTHLIKTRGQQVTLRCSPKSGHDTVSWYQQALGQGPQFIFQYYEEEERQRGNFPDRFSGHQFPNYSSELNVNALLLGDSALYLCASSQGSGSYEQYFGPGTRLTVT.

This clone was seen only a few times. The chain employs TRBV29-1 and TRBJ1-1, with a possible D match to TRBD1 (5 bases). Germline values: CDR1 SQVTM, CDR2 ANQGSEA. This CDR3 spans 12 amino acids. V was cut by 6 bases and J by 8 bases, with 16 bases left in between. CDR3 nucleotide sequence: TGCAGCGTCGAAACGGAGACAGCCGAAGCTTTCTTT. It codes for CSVETETAEAFF.

The chain links TRBV19 to TRBJ1-1; D remains ambiguous. Per the germline V gene, CDR1 is LNHDA and CDR2 is SQIVND (reference sequence). This CDR3 region has 14 residues. Trimming removed 7 bases from V and 0 bases from J, with 12 bases in between. CDR3 nucleotide sequence: TGTGCCAGTATTGGGTGGATGGTGAACACTGAAGCTTTCTTT. Protein product: CASIGWMVNTEAFF.

This chain links TRBV19 with TRBJ2-7, with 14 positions matching TRBD2. Germline CDR1 and CDR2: LNHDA and SQIVND (reference sequence). The CDR3 spans 16 residues. J lost 3 bases, V lost 5 bases, and 6 bases had no gene match. This chain's CDR3 is CASSWTSGRLSYEQYF. The CDR3 DNA is TGTGCCAGTAGTTGGACTAGCGGGAGGTTGAGCTACGAGCAGTACTTC.

The chain recombines TRBV10-3 with TRBJ1-1; D remains ambiguous. This CDR3 region has 15 residues. Deletions cut 0 bases from V and 5 bases from J, with 13 bases between. Germline V gives CDR1 ENHRY, CDR2 SYGVKD. The DNA for the CDR3 is TGTGCCATCAGTGAGTCGGGTCGGTTGGGAACTGAAGCTTTCTTT. Protein sequence: CAISESGRLGTEAFF.